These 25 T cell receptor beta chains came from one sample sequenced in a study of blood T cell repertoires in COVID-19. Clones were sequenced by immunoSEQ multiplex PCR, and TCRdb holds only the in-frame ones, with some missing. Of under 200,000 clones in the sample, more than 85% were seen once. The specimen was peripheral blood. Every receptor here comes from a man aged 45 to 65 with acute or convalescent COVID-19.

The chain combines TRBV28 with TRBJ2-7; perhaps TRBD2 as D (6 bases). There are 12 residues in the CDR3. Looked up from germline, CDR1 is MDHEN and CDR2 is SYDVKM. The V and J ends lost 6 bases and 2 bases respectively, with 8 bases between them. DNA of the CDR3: TGTGCCAGCAGCTGGGGGGCCTACGAGCAGTACTTC. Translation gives CASSWGAYEQYF.

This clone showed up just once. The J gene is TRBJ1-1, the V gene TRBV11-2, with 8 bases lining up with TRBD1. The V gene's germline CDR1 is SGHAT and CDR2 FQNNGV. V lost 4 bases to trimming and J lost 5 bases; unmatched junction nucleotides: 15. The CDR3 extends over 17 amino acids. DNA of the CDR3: TGTGCCAGCAGCTCTCTTCGGGACAGGCGGTTAGGGACTGAAGCTTTCTTT. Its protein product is CASSSLRDRRLGTEAFF.

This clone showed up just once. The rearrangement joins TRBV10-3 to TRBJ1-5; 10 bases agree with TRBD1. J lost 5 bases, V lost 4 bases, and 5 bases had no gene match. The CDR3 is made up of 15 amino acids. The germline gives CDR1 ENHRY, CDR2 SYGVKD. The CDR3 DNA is TGTGCCATCAGTGCCTCCGGGACAGGGGATCAGCCCCAGCATTTT. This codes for CAISASGTGDQPQHF.

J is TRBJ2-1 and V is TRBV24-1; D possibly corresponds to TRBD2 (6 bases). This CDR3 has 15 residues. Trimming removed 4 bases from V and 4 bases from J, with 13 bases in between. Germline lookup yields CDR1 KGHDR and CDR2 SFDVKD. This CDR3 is CATSDDGTLYNEQFF. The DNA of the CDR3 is TGTGCCACCAGTGACGACGGGACTCTGTACAATGAGCAGTTCTTC.

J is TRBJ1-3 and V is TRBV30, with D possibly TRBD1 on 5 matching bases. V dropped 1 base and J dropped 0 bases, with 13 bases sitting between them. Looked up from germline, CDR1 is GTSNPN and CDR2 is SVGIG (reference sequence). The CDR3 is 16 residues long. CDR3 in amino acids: CAWSGGLISSGNTIYF. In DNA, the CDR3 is TGTGCCTGGAGTGGGGGACTGATTAGCTCTGGAAACACCATATATTTT. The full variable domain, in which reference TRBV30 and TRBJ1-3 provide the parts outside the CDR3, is SQTIHQWPATLVQPVGSPLSLECTVEGTSNPNLYWYRQAAGRGLQLLFYSVGIGQISSEVPQNLSASRPQDRQFILSSKKLLLSDSGFYLCAWSGGLISSGNTIYFGEGSWLTVV.

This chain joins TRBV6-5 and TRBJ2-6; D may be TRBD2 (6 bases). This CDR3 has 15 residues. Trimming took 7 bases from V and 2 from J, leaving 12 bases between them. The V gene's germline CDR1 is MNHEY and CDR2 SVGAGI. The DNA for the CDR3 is TGTGCCAGCACAAACGTAGCGGCTGGGGCCAACGTCCTGACTTTC. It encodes CASTNVAAGANVLTF.

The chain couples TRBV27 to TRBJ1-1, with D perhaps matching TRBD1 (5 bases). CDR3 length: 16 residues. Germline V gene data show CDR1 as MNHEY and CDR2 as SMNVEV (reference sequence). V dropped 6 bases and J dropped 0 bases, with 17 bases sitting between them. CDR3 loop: CASRPRAGVMNTEAFF. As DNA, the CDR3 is TGTGCCAGCAGGCCACGTGCGGGGGTGATGAACACTGAAGCTTTCTTT.

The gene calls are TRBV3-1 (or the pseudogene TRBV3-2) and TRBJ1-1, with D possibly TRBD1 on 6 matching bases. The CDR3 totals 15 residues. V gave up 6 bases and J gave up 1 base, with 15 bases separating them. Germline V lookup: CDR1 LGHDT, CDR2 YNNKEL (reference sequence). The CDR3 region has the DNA TGTGCCAGCAGTCAGTCTGACAGGAGGAACACTGAAGCTTTCTTT. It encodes CASSQSDRRNTEAFF.

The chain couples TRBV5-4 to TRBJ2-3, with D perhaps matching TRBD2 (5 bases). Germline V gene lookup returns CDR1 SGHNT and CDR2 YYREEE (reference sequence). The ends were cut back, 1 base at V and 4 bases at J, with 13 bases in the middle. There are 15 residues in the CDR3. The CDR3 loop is CASSLIGVGADTQYF. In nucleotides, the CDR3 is TGTGCCAGCAGCTTGATCGGGGTAGGTGCAGATACGCAGTATTTT. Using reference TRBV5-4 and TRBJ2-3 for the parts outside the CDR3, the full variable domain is ETGVTQSPTHLIKTRGQQVTLRCSSQSGHNTVSWYQQALGQGPQFIFQYYREEENGRGNFPPRFSGLQFPNYSSELNVNALELDDSALYLCASSLIGVGADTQYFGPGTRLTVL.

The CDR3 sequence is CASSQSGGQRRAKNIQYF. The CDR3 region has the DNA TGCGCCAGCAGTCAATCGGGGGGACAGCGGAGGGCCAAAAACATTCAGTACTTC. The chain joins TRBV23-1 to TRBJ2-4; a possible D gene is TRBD1 (7 bases). TRBV23-1 is treated as an ORF (open reading frame) with a function not yet certain. The length of the CDR3 is 18 residues. Trimming left V 0 bases short and J 1 base short, with 16 bases between.

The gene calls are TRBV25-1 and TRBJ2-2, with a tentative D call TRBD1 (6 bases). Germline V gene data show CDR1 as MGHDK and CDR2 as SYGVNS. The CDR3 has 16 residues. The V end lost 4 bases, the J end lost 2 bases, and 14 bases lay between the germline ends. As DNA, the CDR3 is TGTGCCAGCAGTGGGGTGGGACACCCAAACACCGGGGAGCTGTTTTTT. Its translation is CASSGVGHPNTGELFF.

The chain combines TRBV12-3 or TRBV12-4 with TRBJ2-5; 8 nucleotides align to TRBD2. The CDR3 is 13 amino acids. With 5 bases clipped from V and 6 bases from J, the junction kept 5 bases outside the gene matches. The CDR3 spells CASSRAGVQTQYF. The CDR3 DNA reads TGTGCCAGCAGTCGAGCGGGAGTTCAGACCCAGTACTTC.

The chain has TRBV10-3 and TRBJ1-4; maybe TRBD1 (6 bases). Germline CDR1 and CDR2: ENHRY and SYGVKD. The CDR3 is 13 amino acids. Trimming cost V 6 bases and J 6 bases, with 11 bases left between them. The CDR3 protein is CAISQGRDEKLFF. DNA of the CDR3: TGTGCCATCAGCCAGGGGCGGGATGAAAAACTGTTTTTT.

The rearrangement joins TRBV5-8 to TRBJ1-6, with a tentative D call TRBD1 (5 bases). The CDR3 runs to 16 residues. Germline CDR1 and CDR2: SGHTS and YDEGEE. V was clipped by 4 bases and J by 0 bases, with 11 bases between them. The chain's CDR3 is CASSPRQISYNSPLHF. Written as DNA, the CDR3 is TGTGCCAGCAGCCCAAGACAGATCTCCTATAATTCACCCCTCCACTTT.

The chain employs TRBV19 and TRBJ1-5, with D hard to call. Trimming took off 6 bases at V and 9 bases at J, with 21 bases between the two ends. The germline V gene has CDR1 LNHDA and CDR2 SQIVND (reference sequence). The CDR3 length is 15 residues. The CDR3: CASSVLKSSAGPQHF. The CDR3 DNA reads TGTGCCAGTAGCGTCCTAAAGAGCAGCGCCGGGCCCCAGCATTTT.

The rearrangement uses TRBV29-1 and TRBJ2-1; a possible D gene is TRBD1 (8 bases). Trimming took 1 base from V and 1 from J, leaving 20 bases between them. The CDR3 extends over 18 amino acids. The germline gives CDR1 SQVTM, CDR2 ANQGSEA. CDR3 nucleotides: TGCAGCGTTGAAGGTGGACAGGGATTGGGAGGGTCCTACAATGAGCAGTTCTTC. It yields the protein CSVEGGQGLGGSYNEQFF.

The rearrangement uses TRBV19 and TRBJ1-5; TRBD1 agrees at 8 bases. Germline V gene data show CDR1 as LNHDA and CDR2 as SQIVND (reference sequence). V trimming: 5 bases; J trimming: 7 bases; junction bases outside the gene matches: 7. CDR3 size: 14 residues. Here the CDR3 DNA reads TGTGCCAGTAGTGCAACAGGGGGACGACAGCCCCAGCATTTT. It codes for CASSATGGRQPQHF.

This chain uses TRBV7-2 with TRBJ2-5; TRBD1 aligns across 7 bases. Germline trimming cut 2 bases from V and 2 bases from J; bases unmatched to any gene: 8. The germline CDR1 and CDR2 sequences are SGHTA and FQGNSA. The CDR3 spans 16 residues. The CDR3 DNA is TGTGCCAGCAGCTTAAGCTCGGGCAGGGGGCAAGAGACCCAGTACTTC. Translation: CASSLSSGRGQETQYF.

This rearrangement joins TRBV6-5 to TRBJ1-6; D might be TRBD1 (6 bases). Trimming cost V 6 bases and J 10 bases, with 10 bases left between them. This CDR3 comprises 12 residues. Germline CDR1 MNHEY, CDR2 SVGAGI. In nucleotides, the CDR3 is TGTGCCAGCAGGAGACAGGAATCACCCCTCCACTTT. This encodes CASRRQESPLHF.

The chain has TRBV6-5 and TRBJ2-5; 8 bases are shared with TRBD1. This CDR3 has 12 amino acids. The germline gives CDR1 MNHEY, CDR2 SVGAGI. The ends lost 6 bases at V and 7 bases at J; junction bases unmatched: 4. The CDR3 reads CASRGQGGTQYF. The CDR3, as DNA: TGTGCCAGCAGAGGACAGGGAGGGACCCAGTACTTC.

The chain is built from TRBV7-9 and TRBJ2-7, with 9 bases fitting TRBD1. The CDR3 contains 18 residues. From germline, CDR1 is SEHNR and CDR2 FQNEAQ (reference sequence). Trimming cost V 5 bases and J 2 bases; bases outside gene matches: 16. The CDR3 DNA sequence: TGTGCCAGCAGCGGATCAACTTACGGGACAGGGACCCCCTACGAGCAGTACTTC. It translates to CASSGSTYGTGTPYEQYF. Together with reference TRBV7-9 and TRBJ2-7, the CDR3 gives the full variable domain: DTGVSQNPRHKITKRGQNVTFRCDPISEHNRLYWYRQTLGQGPEFLTYFQNEAQLEKSRLLSDRFSAERPKGSFSTLEIQRTEQGDSAMYLCASSGSTYGTGTPYEQYFGPGTRLTVT.

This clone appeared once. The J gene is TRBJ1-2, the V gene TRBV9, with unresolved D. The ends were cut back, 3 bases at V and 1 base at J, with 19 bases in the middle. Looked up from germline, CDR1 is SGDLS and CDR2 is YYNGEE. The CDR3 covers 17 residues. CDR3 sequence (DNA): TGTGCCAGCAGCGACCCGACCGAGGGAAATTATAACTATGGCTACACCTTC. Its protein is CASSDPTEGNYNYGYTF.

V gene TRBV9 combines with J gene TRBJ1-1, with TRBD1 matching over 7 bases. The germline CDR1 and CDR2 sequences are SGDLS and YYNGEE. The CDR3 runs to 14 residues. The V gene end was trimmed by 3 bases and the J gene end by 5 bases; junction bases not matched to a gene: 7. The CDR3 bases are TGTGCCAGCAGCGCGATGGGACAGCAGACTGAAGCTTTCTTT. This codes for CASSAMGQQTEAFF. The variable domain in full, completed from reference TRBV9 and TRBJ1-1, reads DSGVTQTPKHLITATGQRVTLRCSPRSGDLSVYWYQQSLDQGLQFLIQYYNGEERAKGNILERFSAQQFPDLHSELNLSSLELGDSALYFCASSAMGQQTEAFFGQGTRLTVV.

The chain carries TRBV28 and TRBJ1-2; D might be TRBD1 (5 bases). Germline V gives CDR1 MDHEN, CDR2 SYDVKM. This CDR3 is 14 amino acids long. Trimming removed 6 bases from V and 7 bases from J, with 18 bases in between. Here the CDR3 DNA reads TGTGCCAGCAGCCTAGACAGATACGAACGTGGCTACACCTTC. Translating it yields CASSLDRYERGYTF.

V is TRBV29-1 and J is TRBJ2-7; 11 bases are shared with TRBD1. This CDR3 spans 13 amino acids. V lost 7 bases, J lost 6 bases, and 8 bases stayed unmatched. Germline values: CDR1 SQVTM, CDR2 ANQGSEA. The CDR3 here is CSAQGQGAFEQYF. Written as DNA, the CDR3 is TGCAGCGCCCAAGGACAGGGGGCCTTCGAGCAGTACTTC.